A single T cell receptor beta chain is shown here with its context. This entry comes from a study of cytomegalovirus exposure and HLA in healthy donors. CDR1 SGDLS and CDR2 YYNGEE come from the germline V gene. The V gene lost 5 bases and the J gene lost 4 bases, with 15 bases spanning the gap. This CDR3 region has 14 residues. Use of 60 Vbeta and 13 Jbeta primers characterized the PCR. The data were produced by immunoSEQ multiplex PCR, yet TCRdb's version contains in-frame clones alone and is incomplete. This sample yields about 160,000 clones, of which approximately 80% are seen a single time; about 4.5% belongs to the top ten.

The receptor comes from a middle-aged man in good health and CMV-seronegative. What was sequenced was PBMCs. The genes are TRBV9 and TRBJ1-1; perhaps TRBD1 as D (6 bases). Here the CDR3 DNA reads TGTGCCAGCAGTAATACAGGGTGGGGCACTGAAGCTTTCTTT. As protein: CASSNTGWGTEAFF.